The entry that follows covers one T cell receptor (beta chain) sequence. This entry comes from a study of T cells expressing NK-cell markers. TCRdb reprocessed the 5' RACE reads; each CDR3 protein has one entry and no DNA is given. This sample's table has some 140,000 distinct CDR3 sequences. This CDR3 is 16 amino acids long. Sequencing was carried out using blood T cells: a sorted CD56 or NKG2C T cell subset, CD4+ or CD8+ T cells, or bulk PBMC T cells (not recorded which). The chain is built from TRBV12-3 or TRBV12-4 and TRBJ1-5. The receptor comes from a woman aged 45-65 years in good health. The CDR3 reads CASSFQGTGGNQPQHF.